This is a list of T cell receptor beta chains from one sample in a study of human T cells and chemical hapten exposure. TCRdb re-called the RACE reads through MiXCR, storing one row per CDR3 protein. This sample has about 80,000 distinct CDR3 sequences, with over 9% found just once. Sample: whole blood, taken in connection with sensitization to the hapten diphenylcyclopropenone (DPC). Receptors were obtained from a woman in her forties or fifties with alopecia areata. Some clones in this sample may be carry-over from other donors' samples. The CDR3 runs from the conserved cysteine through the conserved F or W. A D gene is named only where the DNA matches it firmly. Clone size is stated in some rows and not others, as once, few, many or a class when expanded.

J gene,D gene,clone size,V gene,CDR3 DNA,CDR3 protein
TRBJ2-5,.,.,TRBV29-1,TGCAGCGTTGAAGAGTTTGAGACCCAGTACTTC,CSVEEFETQYF
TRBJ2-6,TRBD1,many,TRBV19,TGTGCCAGTAGTCCCTGGGGCAGGGGGTCTGGGGCCAACGTCCTGACTTTC,CASSPWGRGSGANVLTF
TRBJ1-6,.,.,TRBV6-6,TGTGCCAGCACCCTCGTGGGGGGCAAAGGGAATTCACCCCTCCACTTT,CASTLVGGKGNSPLHF
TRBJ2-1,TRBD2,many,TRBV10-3,TGTGCCATCAGTGAGCCCGGACTAGCGGGAGTGGGAGAGCAGTTCTTC,CAISEPGLAGVGEQFF
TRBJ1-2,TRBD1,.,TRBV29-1,TGCGCTACAGGGGGTGGCGGCTACACCTTC,CATGGGGYTF
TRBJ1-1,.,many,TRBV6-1,TGTGCCAGCGGCAGAGAAACTGAAGCTTTCTTT,CASGRETEAFF
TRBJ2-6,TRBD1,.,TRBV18,TGTGCCAGCTCAATGGGACAGGCGACCAACGTCCTGACTTTC,CASSMGQATNVLTF
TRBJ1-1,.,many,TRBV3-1,TGTGCCAGCAGCCAAGATACCGGCCCAGGGGAAGCTTTCTTT,CASSQDTGPGEAFF
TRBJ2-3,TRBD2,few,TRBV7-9,TGTGCCAGCGGGGGGACTAGCCAGTATTTT,CASGGTSQYF
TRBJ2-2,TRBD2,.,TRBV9,TGTGCCAGCACCGGACTAGCGGACACCGGGGAGCTGTTTTTT,CASTGLADTGELFF
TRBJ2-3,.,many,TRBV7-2,TGTGCCAGCAGCAACCCCAGCACAGATACGCAGTATTTT,CASSNPSTDTQYF
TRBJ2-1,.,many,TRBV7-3,TGTGCCAGCAGCCGGAGGGCTCTGGACAATGAGCAGTTCTTC,CASSRRALDNEQFF
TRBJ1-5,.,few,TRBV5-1,TGCGCCAGCAGCTTGGGCGGTAACAATCAGCCCCAGCATTTT,CASSLGGNNQPQHF
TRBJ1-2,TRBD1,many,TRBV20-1,TGCAGTGCTAGAGATCCTGACAGGGCGGGTGGCTACACCTTC,CSARDPDRAGGYTF
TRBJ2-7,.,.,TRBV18,TGTGCCAGCTCAGAAGGGGGAGGGAGCTACGAGCAGTACTTC,CASSEGGGSYEQYF
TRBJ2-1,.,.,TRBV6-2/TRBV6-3,TGTGCCAGCCGATTCTCCGGTGAGAATGAGCAGTTCTTC,CASRFSGENEQFF
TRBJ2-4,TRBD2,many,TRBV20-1,TGCAGTGCGCAGCCGGGACTAGCGGACCGGGGTGCCAAAAACATTCAGTACTTC,CSAQPGLADRGAKNIQYF
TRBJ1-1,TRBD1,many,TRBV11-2,TGTGCCAGCAGCCTATGGGGGACAGGGACGATTGAAGCTTTCTTT,CASSLWGTGTIEAFF
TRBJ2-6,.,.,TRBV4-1,TGCGCCAGCAGCCAAGATGAAAGAGACAGCCGCCATGGGGCCAACGTCCTGACTTTC,CASSQDERDSRHGANVLTF
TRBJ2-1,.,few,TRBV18,TGTGCCAGCTCACGGGACACCAACTCCTACAATGAGCAGTTCTTC,CASSRDTNSYNEQFF
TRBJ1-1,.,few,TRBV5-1,TGCGCCAGCAGCTTGGCCCCGACAGTGAACACTGAAGCTTTCTTT,CASSLAPTVNTEAFF
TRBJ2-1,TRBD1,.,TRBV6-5,TGTGCCAGCAGTGGACAGGGCAATGAGCAGTTCTTC,CASSGQGNEQFF
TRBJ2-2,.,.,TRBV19,TGTGCCAGTAAGGCGAACAGGGCCACCGGGGAGCTGTTTTTT,CASKANRATGELFF
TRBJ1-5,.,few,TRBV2,TGTGCCAGCACCCCGGGGGAGAAGAGCAATCAGCCCCAGCATTTT,CASTPGEKSNQPQHF
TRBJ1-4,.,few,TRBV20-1,TGCAGTGCGCCCCGAGGGGGGCGCAGTGAAAAACTGTTTTTT,CSAPRGGRSEKLFF
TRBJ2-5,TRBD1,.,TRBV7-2,TGTGCCAGCAGCCCAGGACAGGGGGCCGAGACCCAGAACTTC,CASSPGQGAETQNF
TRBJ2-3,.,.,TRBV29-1,TGCAGCGGTAACCCGGGCGGTACGCAGTATTTT,CSGNPGGTQYF
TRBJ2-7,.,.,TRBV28,TGTGCCAGCAGTTTCGGGTTCCGCGAGCAGTACTTC,CASSFGFREQYF
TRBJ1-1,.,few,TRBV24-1,TGTGCCACCAGTGATAACAGGGATGACAGAGCAACTGAAGCTTTCTTT,CATSDNRDDRATEAFF
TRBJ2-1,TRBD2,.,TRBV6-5,TGTGCCAGCAGTCGTCGACTAGCGGGAAGCTCCTACAATGAGCAGTTCTTC,CASSRRLAGSSYNEQFF
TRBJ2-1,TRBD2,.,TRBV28,TGTGCCAGCAGTACCGCCTACCGGGACTACACCTACAATGAGCAGTTCTTC,CASSTAYRDYTYNEQFF
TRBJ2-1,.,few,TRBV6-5,TGTGCCAGCAGTTCTCCGGTGAGGGAGCCCTACAATGAGCAGTTCTTC,CASSSPVREPYNEQFF
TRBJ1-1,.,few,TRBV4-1,TGCGCCAGCAGCCAAGGAGGGAGGATGAACACTGAAGCTTTCTTT,CASSQGGRMNTEAFF
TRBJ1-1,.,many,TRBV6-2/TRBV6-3,TGTGCCAGCAGTCCCAACGTTGCAGGGGCGAATGAAGCTTTCTTT,CASSPNVAGANEAFF
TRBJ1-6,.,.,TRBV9,TGTGCCAGCAGCGTAGTCCCGGATAATTCACCCCTCCACTTT,CASSVVPDNSPLHF
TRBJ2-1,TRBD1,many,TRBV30,TGTGCCTGGAGTGTACTGGGGACAGGGATTTTTAATGAGCAGTTCTTC,CAWSVLGTGIFNEQFF
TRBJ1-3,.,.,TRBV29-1,TGCAGCGTTCAGGGCGCCGGGGGTGGAAACACCATATATTTT,CSVQGAGGGNTIYF
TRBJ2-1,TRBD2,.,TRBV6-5,TGTGCCAGCAGTCCCCTCTCCGCTAGCGGGGCAAATGAGCAGTTCTTC,CASSPLSASGANEQFF
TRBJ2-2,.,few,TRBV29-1,TGCAGCGCTGAGAGGCGTGCGAACACCGGGGAGCTGTTTTTT,CSAERRANTGELFF
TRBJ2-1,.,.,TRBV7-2,TGTGCCAGCAGCTCCTTGGCCACTAGATCGAATGAGCAGTTCTTC,CASSSLATRSNEQFF
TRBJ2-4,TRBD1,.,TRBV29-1,TGCAGCGTGCTCACCGGGACAGGGGAGGACTTC,CSVLTGTGEDF
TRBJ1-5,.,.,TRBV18,TGTGCCAGCTCACTAGACGGACTCAATCAGCCCCAGCATTTT,CASSLDGLNQPQHF
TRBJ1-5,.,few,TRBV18,TGTGCCAGCTCACCAGGACTCAATCAGCCCCAGCATTTT,CASSPGLNQPQHF
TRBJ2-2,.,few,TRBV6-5,TGTGCCAGCAGTTACGTGGACTCCAGTAGCACCGGGGAGCTGTTTTTT,CASSYVDSSSTGELFF
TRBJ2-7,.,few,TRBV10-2,TGCGCCAGCAGTGAGTCGAACAGCCCTTCCTACGAGCAGTACTTC,CASSESNSPSYEQYF
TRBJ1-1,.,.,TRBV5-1,TGCGCCAGCAGCTTGGCCCGGGACAACGTGCGTGAAGCTTTCTTT,CASSLARDNVREAFF
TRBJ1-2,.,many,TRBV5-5,TGTGCCAGCAGCTTGGCCGGGTCCTATGGCTACACCTTC,CASSLAGSYGYTF
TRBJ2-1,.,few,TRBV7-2,TGTGCCAGCAGCTTTCGGGAGCTGGGGGCCCTCTCCTACAATGAGCAGTTCTTC,CASSFRELGALSYNEQFF
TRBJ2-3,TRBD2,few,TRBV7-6,TGTGCCAGCACCCCCCTAGCGGGAGACACAGATACGCAGTATTTT,CASTPLAGDTDTQYF
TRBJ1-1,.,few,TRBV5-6,TGTGCCAGCAGCTTCTTAAGGACAGAAGAAGCTTTCTTT,CASSFLRTEEAFF
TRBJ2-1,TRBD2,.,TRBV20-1,TGCAGTGCCCCGCGACTAGCGGGAGGGGGGGTTTATGAGCAGTTCTTC,CSAPRLAGGGVYEQFF
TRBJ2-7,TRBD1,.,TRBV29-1,TGCAGCGTTGAAAGGGACAGGATTTACGAGCAGTACTTC,CSVERDRIYEQYF
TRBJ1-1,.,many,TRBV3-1,TGTGCCAGCAAAGGACAGACTGAAGCTTTCTTT,CASKGQTEAFF
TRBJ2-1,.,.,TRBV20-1,TGCAGTGCCCCACTAGGGGGGGCCTACAATGAGCAGTTCTTC,CSAPLGGAYNEQFF
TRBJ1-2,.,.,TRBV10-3,TGTGCCATCAGTGAGTCCCCAGGGAACTATGGCTACACCTTC,CAISESPGNYGYTF
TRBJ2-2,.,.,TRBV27,TGTGCCAGCACCGGAGCGTACACCGGGGAGCTGTTTTTT,CASTGAYTGELFF